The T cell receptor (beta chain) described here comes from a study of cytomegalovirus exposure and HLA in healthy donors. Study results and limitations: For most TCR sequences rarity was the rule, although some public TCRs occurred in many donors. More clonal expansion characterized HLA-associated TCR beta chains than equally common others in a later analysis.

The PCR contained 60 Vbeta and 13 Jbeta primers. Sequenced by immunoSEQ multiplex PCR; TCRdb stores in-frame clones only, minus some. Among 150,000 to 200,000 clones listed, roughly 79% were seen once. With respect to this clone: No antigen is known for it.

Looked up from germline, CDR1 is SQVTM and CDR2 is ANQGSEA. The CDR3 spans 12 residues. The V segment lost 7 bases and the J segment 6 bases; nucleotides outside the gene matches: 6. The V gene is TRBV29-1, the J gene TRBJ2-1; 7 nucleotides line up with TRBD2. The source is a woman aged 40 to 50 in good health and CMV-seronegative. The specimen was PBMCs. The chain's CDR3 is CSGVLAINEQFF. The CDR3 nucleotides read TGCAGCGGAGTACTAGCGATCAATGAGCAGTTCTTC.